What follows is one T cell receptor (beta chain) and its context. Its antigen is currently unknown. Data came from immunoSEQ multiplex PCR; TCRdb stores just in-frame clones and leaves some out. In the table there are around 1.1 million clones, approximately 80% of which are singletons. The data originate from a study of shared clonotypes between healthy human individuals. The germline gives CDR1 ENHRY, CDR2 SYGVKD. This CDR3 has 13 amino acids. V lost 8 bases, J lost 4 bases, and 14 bases lay in between. Whole-study findings and limits: Relative to their counterparts shared across all four donors, non-shared clonotypes exhibited diminished generation probabilities.

Sequencing used memory CD4+ T cells from PBMCs. The subset: CD45RA-negative fraction. The TCR originated in a young man in good health. Some clones in this sample may be carry-over from other donors' samples. The chain couples TRBV10-3 to TRBJ1-1; the D gene is possibly TRBD1 (5 bases). The CDR3 nucleotides are TGTGCCATCGGTCGCGCGGGGGGCACTGAAGCTTTCTTT. This translates into CAIGRAGGTEAFF.